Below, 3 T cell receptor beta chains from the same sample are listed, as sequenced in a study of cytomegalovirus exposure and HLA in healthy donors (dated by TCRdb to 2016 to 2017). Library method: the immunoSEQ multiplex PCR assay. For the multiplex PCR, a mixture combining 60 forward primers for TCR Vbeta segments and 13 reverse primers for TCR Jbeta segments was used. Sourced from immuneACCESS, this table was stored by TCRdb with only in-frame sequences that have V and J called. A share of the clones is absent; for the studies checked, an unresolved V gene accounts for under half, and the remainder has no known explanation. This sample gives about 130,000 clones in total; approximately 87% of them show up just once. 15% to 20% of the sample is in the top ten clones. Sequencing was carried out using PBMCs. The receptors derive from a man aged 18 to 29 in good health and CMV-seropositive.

CDR3 nucleotides: TGTGCCAGCAGCTTGGGACTCGACGAGCAGTACTTC. Translating it yields CASSLGLDEQYF. The chain combines TRBV5-4 with TRBJ2-5, with unresolved D. The assigned J gene may be wrong: the sequence end matches TRBJ2-7 better. CDR3 length: 12 residues. CDR1 and CDR2 from the germline V gene are SGHNT and YYREEE (reference sequence).

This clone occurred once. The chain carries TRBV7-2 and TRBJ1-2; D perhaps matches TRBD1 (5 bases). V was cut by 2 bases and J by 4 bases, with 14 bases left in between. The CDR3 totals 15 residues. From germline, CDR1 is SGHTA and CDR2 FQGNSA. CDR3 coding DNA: TGTGCCAGCAGCTTAAGACAGCCATTCCTCTATGGCTACACCTTC. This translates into CASSLRQPFLYGYTF.

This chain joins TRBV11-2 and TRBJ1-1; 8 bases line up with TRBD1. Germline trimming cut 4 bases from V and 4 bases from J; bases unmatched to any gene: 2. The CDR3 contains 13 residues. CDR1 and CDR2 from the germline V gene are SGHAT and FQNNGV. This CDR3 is CASSSGTGTEAFF. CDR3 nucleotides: TGTGCCAGCAGCTCCGGGACAGGCACTGAAGCTTTCTTT.